The following is a T cell receptor (beta chain) sequence with its context. The antigen remains unidentified. Carried by the TCR beta cDNA libraries were unique molecular identifiers. TCRdb re-derived calls from the PCR reads in MiXCR, one entry per CDR3 protein. The repertoire consists of around 440,000 distinct CDR3 sequences, with under 55% occurring once and the leading ten covering around an eighth. This sample is part of a study of post-analysis software for immune sequencing data. Study outcomes and limitations: Patients carried a handful of TRBV segments more frequently than controls did, and TRBV5-6, TRBV5-1 and TRBV20-1 were among them. Controls significantly exceeded multiple sclerosis patients in normalized Chao1 diversity.

This CDR3 has 13 residues. Trimming removed 6 bases from V and 7 bases from J, with 15 bases in between. In germline, CDR1 is SNHLY, CDR2 FYNNEI. This receptor was taken from a girl aged 10 to 17 with multiple sclerosis. Source material: blood. The rearrangement links TRBV2 to TRBJ1-1, with D perhaps TRBD1 (6 bases). In DNA, the CDR3 is TGTGCCAGCAGGATGGACAGCGTTATTGAAGCTTTCTTT. Amino acids: CASRMDSVIEAFF.